The 24 T cell receptor beta chains below all came from one sample that was sequenced in a study of identical twins. Each CDR3 protein gets one entry after TCRdb re-called the 5' RACE reads with MiXCR. This table has approximately 260,000 distinct CDR3 sequences, about 8.3% appearing once. This same sample was also part of a study on yellow fever vaccine responses in identical twins.

Sample: CD8+ T cells sorted from blood. The receptors stem from a woman younger than 30 in good health.

J is TRBJ2-5 and V is TRBV7-9; D may be TRBD2 (6 bases). The germline CDR1 and CDR2 sequences are SEHNR and FQNEAQ (reference sequence). The CDR3 sequence is 14 residues long. V gave up 6 bases and J gave up 4 bases, with 15 bases separating them. CDR3 in amino acids: CASSSGGLRETQYF. CDR3 DNA: TGTGCCAGCAGTTCTGGGGGACTCCGAGAGACCCAGTACTTC. The complete variable domain, with remaining parts taken from reference TRBV7-9 and TRBJ2-5, reads DTGVSQNPRHKITKRGQNVTFRCDPISEHNRLYWYRQTLGQGPEFLTYFQNEAQLEKSRLLSDRFSAERPKGSFSTLEIQRTEQGDSAMYLCASSSGGLRETQYFGPGTRLLVL.

J is TRBJ1-1 and V is TRBV5-1; perhaps TRBD1 as D (5 bases). This CDR3 contains 12 residues. The V end lost 1 base, the J end lost 8 bases, and 9 bases lay between the germline ends. CDR1 is SGHRS and CDR2 is YFSETQ in the germline V gene. The CDR3 sequence: CASSLTGREAFF. Written as DNA, the CDR3 is TGCGCCAGCAGCTTGACGGGACGGGAAGCTTTCTTT.

This clonotype was detected ten times or more. The chain is built from TRBV29-1 and TRBJ2-3, with D unclear. Between the trimmed V and J ends, which lost 2 bases and 8 bases, there was a span of 14 bases. This CDR3 has 13 residues. In germline, CDR1 is SQVTM, CDR2 ANQGSEA. CDR3 nucleotide sequence: TGCAGCGTTGAATGGGCCACGGCAGCTACGCAGTATTTT. Amino acids: CSVEWATAATQYF.

This clonotype was seen more than once but under ten times. The chain couples TRBV9 to TRBJ2-3; TRBD2 matches 7 bases. V was clipped by 2 bases and J by 3 bases; unmatched bases: 6. The germline V gene has CDR1 SGDLS and CDR2 YYNGEE. The CDR3 loop spans 15 amino acids. CDR3 loop: CASSVPAGITDTQYF. The DNA for the CDR3 is TGTGCCAGCAGCGTTCCAGCGGGGATAACAGATACGCAGTATTTT.

The gene calls are TRBV28 and TRBJ2-7; the match to TRBD2 covers 12 bases. J gave up 1 base and V 1 base, and 8 bases lay outside the gene matches. Germline values: CDR1 MDHEN, CDR2 SYDVKM. The length of the CDR3 is 18 residues. The CDR3 loop is CASSLSPLAGGVSYEQYF. Here the CDR3 DNA reads TGTGCCAGCAGTTTATCCCCTCTAGCGGGAGGGGTATCCTACGAGCAGTACTTC.

In this sample, this clonotype turned up many times. CDR3 sequence (DNA): TGTGCCAGCAGCCAGGGGGGGCGGAATTATCACAATGAGCAGTTCTTC. Residues: CASSQGGRNYHNEQFF. The J gene is TRBJ2-1, the V gene TRBV7-9, with D perhaps being TRBD1 or TRBD2 (7 bases each). V shed 5 bases and J shed 5 bases, with 19 bases lying between them. The CDR3 runs to 16 residues. Germline CDR1 and CDR2: SEHNR and FQNEAQ (reference sequence).

The J gene is TRBJ2-5, the V gene TRBV6-5; 7 nucleotides match TRBD1. CDR1 is MNHEY, CDR2 SVGAGI, per germline. The CDR3 runs to 14 residues. V lost 4 bases to trimming and J lost 1 base; unmatched junction nucleotides: 3. The CDR3 reads CASSFGTAQETQYF. Written as DNA, the CDR3 is TGTGCCAGCAGTTTCGGGACAGCCCAAGAGACCCAGTACTTC.

Here the CDR3 reads CASSARLAGDEQYF. The CDR3 nucleotides read TGCGCCAGCAGCGCCCGACTAGCTGGGGACGAGCAGTACTTC. The chain combines TRBV4-1 with TRBJ2-7; 7 positions agree with TRBD2. Germline-derived CDR1 and CDR2 are MGHRA and YSYEKL. V shed 5 bases, J shed 5 bases, and the junction held 9 bases outside the gene matches. The CDR3 contains 14 residues.

This chain joins TRBV2 and TRBJ2-3, with D tentatively TRBD2 (5 bases). V dropped 6 bases and J dropped 2 bases, with 18 bases sitting between them. The CDR3 is 16 amino acids. Per the germline V gene, CDR1 is SNHLY and CDR2 is FYNNEI. This CDR3 is CASRRTRSSPTDTQYF. As DNA, the CDR3 is TGTGCCAGCAGACGAACTAGGTCTTCACCCACAGATACGCAGTATTTT.

The chain carries TRBV12-3 or TRBV12-4 and TRBJ1-2; maybe TRBD1 (5 bases). The ends were cut back, 5 bases at V and 4 bases at J, with 8 bases in the middle. CDR3 length: 12 residues. The CDR3: CASSTGGYGYTF. DNA of the CDR3: TGTGCCAGCAGTACAGGAGGCTATGGCTACACCTTC.

The chain carries TRBV28 and TRBJ1-2, with 7 bases lining up with TRBD1. CDR1 and CDR2 from the germline V gene are MDHEN and SYDVKM. The CDR3 is 14 amino acids. V was pared by 6 bases and J by 8 bases, with 12 bases of the junction left unmatched. The CDR3 nucleotides are TGTGCCAGCAGCTCACTCCCGACAGGGCGAGGCTACACCTTC. This encodes CASSSLPTGRGYTF.

This clonotype was found a few times. The chain employs TRBV4-1 and TRBJ1-1; D may be TRBD1 (5 bases). Trimming removed 0 bases from V and 2 bases from J, with 10 bases in between. CDR3 length equals 15 residues. Germline V lookup: CDR1 MGHRA, CDR2 YSYEKL. The CDR3 sequence: CASSQDRGANTEAFF. CDR3 sequence (DNA): TGCGCCAGCAGCCAAGATAGGGGTGCTAACACTGAAGCTTTCTTT.

Only a few counts were recorded for this clonotype. V is TRBV9 and J is TRBJ2-1, with 11 bases lining up with TRBD2. Trimming at V came to 4 bases and at J to 0 bases, leaving 9 bases not matched to a gene. Germline V gene sequence: CDR1 SGDLS, CDR2 YYNGEE. This CDR3 has 18 amino acids. CDR3 in DNA: TGTGCCAGCAGCCCAATAGCGGGGGGGCCGAGCTCCTACAATGAGCAGTTCTTC. Translation: CASSPIAGGPSSYNEQFF.

The chain joins TRBV6-2 or TRBV6-3 to TRBJ2-7; 11 bases agree with TRBD1. The CDR3 contains 15 residues. With 5 bases clipped from V and 4 bases from J, the junction kept 7 bases outside the gene matches. Per germline, CDR1 MNHEY and CDR2 SVGEGT. The CDR3 nucleotides are TGTGCCAGCAGTGCGCCCGGGACAGGGGGTTACGAGCAGTACTTC. This gives the protein CASSAPGTGGYEQYF.

Comments on this clonotype: A much larger clone lies one base from this, so it may be a read error. The chain links TRBV11-2 to TRBJ2-5; a possible D gene is TRBD2 (6 bases). This CDR3 contains 14 residues. CDR1 and CDR2 from the germline V gene are SGHAT and FQNNGV. This chain's CDR3 is CTSSSTSSQETQYF. CDR3 sequence (DNA): TGTACCAGCAGTTCGACTAGTTCTCAAGAGACCCAGTACTTC.

This clonotype was counted many times. The genes are TRBV4-1 and TRBJ2-7; D is perhaps TRBD1 or TRBD2 (5 bases each). The germline V gene encodes CDR1 MGHRA and CDR2 YSYEKL. The length of the CDR3 is 16 residues. Trimming removed 1 base at V and 1 base at J, with 14 bases between. The CDR3 DNA is TGCGCCAGCAGCCAAGCCCCCGGGACGGGGTCCTACGAGCAGTACTTC. Translation gives CASSQAPGTGSYEQYF.

This clonotype was counted only a few times. The CDR3 loop is CASGGQDQETQYF. As DNA, the CDR3 is TGTGCCAGCGGCGGGCAGGACCAAGAGACCCAGTACTTC. The genes are TRBV5-6 and TRBJ2-5; D is perhaps TRBD2 (5 bases). This CDR3 contains 13 residues. V shed 7 bases and J shed 0 bases, with 10 bases lying between them. CDR1 is SGHDT, CDR2 YYEEEE, per germline.

V usage is TRBV3-1 and J usage is TRBJ2-1, with TRBD2 matching 15 bases. After removal of 10 bases from V and 2 bases from J, the junction contained 12 bases not matched to a gene. The CDR3 runs to 18 residues. The germline gives CDR1 LGHDT, CDR2 YNNKEL (reference sequence). The DNA of the CDR3 is TGTGCCATCAATCCGGGACTAGCGGGAGGACCGACCTACAATGAGCAGTTCTTC. Amino acid sequence: CAINPGLAGGPTYNEQFF.

This chain connects TRBV3-1 to TRBJ2-1, with 11 bases matching TRBD2. This CDR3 has 15 amino acids. V gave up 11 bases and J gave up 15 bases; unmatched junction bases: 21. Per germline, CDR1 LGHDT and CDR2 YNNKEL (reference sequence). CDR3 sequence reads: CASCQEVELAGEGFF. The CDR3 coding sequence is TGTGCCTCCTGCCAAGAGGTGGAACTAGCGGGAGAAGGGTTCTTC.

The V gene is TRBV6-2 or TRBV6-3, the J gene TRBJ2-3; D ambiguous. This CDR3 is built from 16 residues. Between the trimmed V and J ends, which lost 5 bases and 0 bases, there was a span of 15 bases. The germline gives CDR1 MNHEY, CDR2 SVGEGT. CDR3 sequence: CASSSLEAISTDTQYF. DNA of the CDR3: TGTGCCAGCAGTAGTCTCGAGGCCATCAGCACAGATACGCAGTATTTT.

J is TRBJ2-7 and V is TRBV27, with 10 bases aligning to TRBD1. CDR3 length equals 13 residues. Germline assignment: CDR1 MNHEY and CDR2 SMNVEV (reference sequence). J was trimmed by 7 bases and V by 5 bases; bases with no gene match: 5. The CDR3 reads CASSARTGGEQYF. CDR3 sequence (DNA): TGTGCCAGCAGTGCACGGACAGGGGGGGAGCAGTACTTC.

This chain uses TRBV11-2 with TRBJ2-3; 12 nucleotides match TRBD2. Germline lookup yields CDR1 SGHAT and CDR2 FQNNGV. The CDR3 has 20 residues. J lost 2 bases, V lost 3 bases, and 15 bases had no gene match. The CDR3 DNA follows: TGTGCCAGCAGCTTTATAAGTTGGACTAGCGGGGACTACCACACAGATACGCAGTATTTT. Amino acid sequence: CASSFISWTSGDYHTDTQYF.

The chain combines TRBV4-1 with TRBJ2-7; D is uncertain. CDR3 length: 14 amino acids. Trimming pared 1 base from V and 3 bases from J, leaving 10 bases between. Germline-derived CDR1 and CDR2 are MGHRA and YSYEKL. The CDR3 spells CASSQGIMGYEQYF. The DNA of the CDR3 is TGCGCCAGCAGCCAAGGAATAATGGGCTACGAGCAGTACTTC.

The chain uses TRBV7-6 and TRBJ2-1; D call uncertain. CDR1 is SGHVS, CDR2 FNYEAQ, per germline. The CDR3 runs to 12 residues. The ends were cut back, 1 base at V and 10 bases at J, with 8 bases in the middle. CDR3 bases: TGTGCCAGCAGCTTAGTGCTGTGGGAGCAGTTCTTC. It is translated as CASSLVLWEQFF.